This T cell receptor (beta chain) was sequenced in a study of T-cell reconstitution after alpha-beta-depleted transplantation in children. This clonotype was seen at least ten times. Researchers prepared the TCRbeta library using unique molecular identifiers, the study reports. Each CDR3 protein gets one entry after TCRdb re-called the PCR reads with MiXCR. The sample includes around 500,000 distinct CDR3 sequences, roughly an eighth of them seen just once. Trimming shortened V by 8 bases and J by 3 bases, and 7 bases separated the two germline ends. The CDR3 totals 11 residues. V and J are TRBV12-3 or TRBV12-4 and TRBJ1-2; D is unclear. This clonotype was sampled from a human donor who donated a stem cell graft to a child with combined immunodeficiency. Material: PBMCs from the stem cell graft donor, obtained from the stem cell graft. The CDR3 sequence is CASRLHYGYTF. The DNA for the CDR3 is TGTGCCAGCCGCCTCCACTATGGCTACACCTTC.